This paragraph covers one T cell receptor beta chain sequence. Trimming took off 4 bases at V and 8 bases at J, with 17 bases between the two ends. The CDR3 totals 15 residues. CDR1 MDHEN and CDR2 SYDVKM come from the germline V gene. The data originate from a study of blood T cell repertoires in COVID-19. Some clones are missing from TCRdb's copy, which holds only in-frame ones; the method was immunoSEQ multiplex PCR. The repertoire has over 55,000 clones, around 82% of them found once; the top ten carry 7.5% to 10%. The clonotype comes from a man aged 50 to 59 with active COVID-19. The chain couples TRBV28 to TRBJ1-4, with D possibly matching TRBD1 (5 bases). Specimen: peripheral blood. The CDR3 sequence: CASSSISGNAEKLFF. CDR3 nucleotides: TGTGCCAGCAGTTCTATTTCAGGGAATGCGGAAAAACTGTTTTTT.